In its sample, the clone carrying this T cell receptor beta chain was seen many times. The TCRbeta library incorporated unique molecular identifiers. Each CDR3 protein gets one entry after TCRdb re-called the PCR reads with MiXCR. This table has hundreds of thousands of distinct CDR3 sequences, about 16% appearing once. The source of the sample is a study of T-cell reconstitution after alpha-beta-depleted transplantation in children. Germline V gene sequence: CDR1 SGDLS, CDR2 YYNGEE. The CDR3 covers 11 residues. The V gene lost 3 bases and the J gene lost 5 bases, with 4 bases spanning the gap. The V call is TRBV9, the J call TRBJ2-3; no definite D call. This sequence was found in a human donor who donated a stem cell graft to a child with acute lymphoblastic leukemia. The sequencing used PBMCs from the stem cell graft donor, collected from the stem cell graft. The CDR3 nucleotides read TGTGCCAGCAGCGAACTAGATACGCAGTATTTT. Its translation is CASSELDTQYF.